These 3 T cell receptor beta chains share one sample of origin, sequenced in a study of T cell responses to AZD1222 COVID-19 vaccine. The data were produced by immunoSEQ multiplex PCR, yet TCRdb's version contains in-frame clones alone and is incomplete. Here the sample spans over 75,000 clones, 89% being singletons. The source was peripheral blood, collected on day 0 of AZD1222 vaccination. Source of these receptors: an adult in good health.

V usage is TRBV5-8 and J usage is TRBJ1-4; TRBD1 is a possible D gene (5 bases). The CDR3 contains 15 residues. Deletions cut 0 bases from V and 6 bases from J, with 12 bases between. Germline values: CDR1 SGHTS, CDR2 YDEGEE. Written as DNA, the CDR3 is TGTGCCAGCAGCTTGGGGGGCTGGGCGGATGAAAAACTGTTTTTT. It specifies CASSLGGWADEKLFF.

The V call is TRBV1, the J call TRBJ1-3; the table gives TRBD1 as D, unverified against the DNA. TRBV1 counts as a pseudogene. The CDR3 loop spans 19 amino acids. CDR3 coding DNA: TGCACCAGCAGCCAAGCAGGGACAGGGGTTGTCCCGGTTGGAAACACCATATATTTT. This translates into CTSSQAGTGVVPVGNTIYF.

This chain links TRBV18 with TRBJ2-2; the D is unclear. The CDR3 consists of 14 residues. Trimming left V 6 bases short and J 3 bases short, with 11 bases between. Germline values: CDR1 KGHSH, CDR2 LQKENI. The CDR3: CASSEWQHTGELFF. The DNA for the CDR3 is TGTGCCAGCTCCGAGTGGCAGCACACCGGGGAGCTGTTTTTT.